This TCR beta chain was found in a study of shared clonotypes between healthy human individuals. This CDR3 contains 14 residues. Germline CDR1 reads GTSNPN; CDR2 reads SVGIG (reference sequence). The material for each subset, its genomic DNA, was split evenly across several immunoSEQ plates. The repertoire was sequenced with immunoSEQ multiplex PCR; TCRdb's copy has only in-frame clones and lacks some. The table has about 480,000 clones, approximately 85% seen once; the top ten hold 10% to 15%. Adults of Caucasian background living in Nashville, Tennessee made up all donors. Without sorting, samples used tens of millions of PBMCs for genomic DNA. This clone was counted once. Its specificity is unknown. Findings and limits, study-wide: Read depth was anticipated to influence clonotype sharing among donors.

The sample consisted of PBMCs. This chain links TRBV30 with TRBJ2-3, with D possibly TRBD1 on 6 matching bases. The receptor was isolated from a woman between 40 and 50 years old in good health. Some clones in this sample may be carry-over from other donors' samples. Written as DNA, the CDR3 is TGTGCTACCCCGGACAGAGGTAGCACAGATACGCAGTATTTT. It encodes CATPDRGSTDTQYF.